This T cell receptor beta chain was recovered during a study of Ad26.COV2.S vaccination and SARS-CoV-2 variants. The germline CDR1 and CDR2 sequences are SGHAT and FQNNGV. The V gene lost 5 bases and the J gene lost 4 bases, with 15 bases spanning the gap. The CDR3 runs 14 residues. Here immunoSEQ multiplex PCR was the method, and the copy in TCRdb shows in-frame clones only, minus some. The sample shows 450,000 to 550,000 clones, 80% to 90% of them seen only once. The treatment denotes: about 20 received Ad26.COV2.S at low or high dose, single or two shots; roughly five received placebo; per-sample allocation not given. Sampling was done on day 63 after the first vaccine or placebo injection.

This rearrangement joins TRBV11-2 to TRBJ2-7; D ambiguous. Here the sequenced sample was peripheral blood, taken in a trial of Ad26.COV2.S vaccine versus placebo. The receptor was derived from a person aged 18-60 years who received the Ad26.COV2.S COVID-19 vaccine or a placebo. The CDR3 is CASSPSGGLYEQYF. DNA of the CDR3: TGTGCCAGCAGCCCTAGTGGCGGTCTGTACGAGCAGTACTTC. Complete variable domain (other parts from reference TRBV11-2 and TRBJ2-7): EAGVAQSPRYKIIEKRQSVAFWCNPISGHATLYWYQQILGQGPKLLIQFQNNGVVDDSQLPKDRFSAERLKGVDSTLKIQPAKLEDSAVYLCASSPSGGLYEQYFGPGTRLTVT.